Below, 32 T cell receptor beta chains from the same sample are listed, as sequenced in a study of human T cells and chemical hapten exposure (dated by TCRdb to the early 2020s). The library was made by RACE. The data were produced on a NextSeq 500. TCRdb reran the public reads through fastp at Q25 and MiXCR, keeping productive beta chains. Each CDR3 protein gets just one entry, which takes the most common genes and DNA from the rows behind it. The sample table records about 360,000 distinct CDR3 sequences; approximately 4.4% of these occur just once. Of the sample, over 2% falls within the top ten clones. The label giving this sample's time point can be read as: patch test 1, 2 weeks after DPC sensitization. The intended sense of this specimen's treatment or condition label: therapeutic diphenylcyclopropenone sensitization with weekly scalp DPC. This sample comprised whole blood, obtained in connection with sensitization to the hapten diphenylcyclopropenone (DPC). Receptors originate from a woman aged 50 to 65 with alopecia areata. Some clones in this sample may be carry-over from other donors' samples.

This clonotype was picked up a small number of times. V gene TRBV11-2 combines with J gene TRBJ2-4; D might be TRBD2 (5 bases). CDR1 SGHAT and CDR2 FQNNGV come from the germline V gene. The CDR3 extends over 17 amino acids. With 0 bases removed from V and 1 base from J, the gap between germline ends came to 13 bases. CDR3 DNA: TGTGCCAGCAGCTTAGATGTTTCACTAGGTGCCAAAAACATTCAGTACTTC. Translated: CASSLDVSLGAKNIQYF.

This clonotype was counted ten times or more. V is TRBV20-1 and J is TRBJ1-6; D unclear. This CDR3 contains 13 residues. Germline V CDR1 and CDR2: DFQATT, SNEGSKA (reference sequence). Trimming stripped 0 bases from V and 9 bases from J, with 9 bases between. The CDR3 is CSARETIRSPLHF. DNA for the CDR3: TGCAGTGCTAGAGAGACAATCCGTTCACCCCTCCACTTT.

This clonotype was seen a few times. CDR3 protein: CASSLRRGPRSSTDTQYF. The CDR3 DNA reads TGTGCCAGCAGCCTAAGGCGGGGGCCGAGGTCTAGCACAGATACGCAGTATTTT. This chain joins TRBV7-2 and TRBJ2-3; a weak D match, TRBD2 (7 bases). The CDR3 contains 18 residues. The V gene's germline CDR1 is SGHTA and CDR2 FQGNSA. V gave up 5 bases and J gave up 0 bases, with 21 bases separating them.

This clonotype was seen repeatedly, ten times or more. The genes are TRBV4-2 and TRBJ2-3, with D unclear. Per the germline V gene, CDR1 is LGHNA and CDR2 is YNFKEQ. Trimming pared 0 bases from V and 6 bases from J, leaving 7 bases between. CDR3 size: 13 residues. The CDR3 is CASSQDKADTQYF. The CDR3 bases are TGTGCCAGCAGCCAAGATAAGGCGGATACGCAGTATTTT.

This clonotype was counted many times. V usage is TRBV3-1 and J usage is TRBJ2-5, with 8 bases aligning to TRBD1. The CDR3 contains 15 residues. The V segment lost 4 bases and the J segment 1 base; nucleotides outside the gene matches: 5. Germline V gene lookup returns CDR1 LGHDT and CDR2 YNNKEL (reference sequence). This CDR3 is CASSPGQGGQETQYF. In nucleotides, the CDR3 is TGTGCCAGCAGCCCCGGACAGGGCGGCCAAGAGACCCAGTACTTC.

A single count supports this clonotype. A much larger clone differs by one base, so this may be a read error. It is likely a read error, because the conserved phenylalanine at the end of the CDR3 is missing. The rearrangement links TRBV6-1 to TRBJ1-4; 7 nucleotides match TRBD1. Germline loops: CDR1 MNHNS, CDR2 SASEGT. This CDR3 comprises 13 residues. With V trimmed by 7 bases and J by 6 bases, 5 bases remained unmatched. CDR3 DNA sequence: TGTGCCAGCAAACAGGGGATTGATGAAAAACTGTTTTTA. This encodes CASKQGIDEKLFL.

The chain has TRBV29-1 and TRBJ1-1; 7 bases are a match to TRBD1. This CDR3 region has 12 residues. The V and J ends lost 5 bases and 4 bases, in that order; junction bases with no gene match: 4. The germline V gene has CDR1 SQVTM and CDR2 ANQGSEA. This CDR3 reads CSVSGGSTEAFF. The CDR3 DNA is TGCAGCGTTTCAGGGGGTAGCACTGAAGCTTTCTTT.

The CDR3 loop reads CASRLQFYGYTF. CDR3 DNA: TGTGCCAGCAGACTTCAGTTCTATGGCTACACCTTC. V and J are TRBV7-3 and TRBJ1-2; D is uncertain. V shed 6 bases and J shed 4 bases, with 9 bases lying between them. Per germline, CDR1 SGHTA and CDR2 FQGTGA. The CDR3 is 12 residues long.

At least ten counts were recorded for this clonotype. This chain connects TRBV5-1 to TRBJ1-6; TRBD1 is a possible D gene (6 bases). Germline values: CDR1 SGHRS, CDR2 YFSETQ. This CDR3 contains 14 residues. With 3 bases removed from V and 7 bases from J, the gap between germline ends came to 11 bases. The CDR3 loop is CASSSGHLNSPLHF. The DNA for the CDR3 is TGCGCCAGCAGCTCGGGACACCTAAATTCACCCCTCCACTTT.

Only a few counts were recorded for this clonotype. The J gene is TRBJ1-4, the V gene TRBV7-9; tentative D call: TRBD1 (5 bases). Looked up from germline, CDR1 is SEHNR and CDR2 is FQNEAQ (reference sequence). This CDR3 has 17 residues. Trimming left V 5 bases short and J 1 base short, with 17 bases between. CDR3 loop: CASSPMGEKGTNEKLFF. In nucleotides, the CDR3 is TGTGCCAGCAGCCCCATGGGGGAGAAAGGAACTAATGAAAAACTGTTTTTT. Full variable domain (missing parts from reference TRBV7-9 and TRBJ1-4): DTGVSQNPRHKITKRGQNVTFRCDPISEHNRLYWYRQTLGQGPEFLTYFQNEAQLEKSRLLSDRFSAERPKGSFSTLEIQRTEQGDSAMYLCASSPMGEKGTNEKLFFGSGTQLSVL.

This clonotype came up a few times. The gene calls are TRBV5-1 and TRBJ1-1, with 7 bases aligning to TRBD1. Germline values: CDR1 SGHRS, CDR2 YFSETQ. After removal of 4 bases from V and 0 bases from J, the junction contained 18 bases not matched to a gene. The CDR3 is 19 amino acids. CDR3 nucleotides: TGCGCCAGCAGCCCGGAGGGCGGGACAGTTTTAACGATGAACACTGAAGCTTTCTTT. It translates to CASSPEGGTVLTMNTEAFF.

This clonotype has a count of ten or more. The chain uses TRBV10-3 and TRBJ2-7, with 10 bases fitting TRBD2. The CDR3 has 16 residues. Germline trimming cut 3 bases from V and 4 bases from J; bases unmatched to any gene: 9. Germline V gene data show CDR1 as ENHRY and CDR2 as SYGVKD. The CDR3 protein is CAISDPGLAPQYEQYF. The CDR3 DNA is TGTGCCATCAGTGACCCGGGACTAGCGCCCCAATACGAGCAGTACTTC.

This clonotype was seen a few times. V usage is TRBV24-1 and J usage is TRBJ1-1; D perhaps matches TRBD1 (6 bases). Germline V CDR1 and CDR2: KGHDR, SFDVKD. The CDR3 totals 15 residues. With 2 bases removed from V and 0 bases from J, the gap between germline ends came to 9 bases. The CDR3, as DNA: TGTGCCACCAGTGATTCAGGACAGATGAACACTGAAGCTTTCTTT. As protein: CATSDSGQMNTEAFF.

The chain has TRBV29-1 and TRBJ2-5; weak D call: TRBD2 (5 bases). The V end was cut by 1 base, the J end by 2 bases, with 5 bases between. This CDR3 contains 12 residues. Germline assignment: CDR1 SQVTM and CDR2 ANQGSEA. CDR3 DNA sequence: TGCAGCGTTGAAGGAGGGCAAGAGACCCAGTACTTC. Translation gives CSVEGGQETQYF. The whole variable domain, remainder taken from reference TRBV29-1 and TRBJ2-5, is SAVISQKPSRDICQRGTSLTIQCQVDSQVTMMFWYRQQPGQSLTLIATANQGSEATYESGFVIDKFPISRPNLTFSTLTVSNMSPEDSSIYLCSVEGGQETQYFGPGTRLLVL.

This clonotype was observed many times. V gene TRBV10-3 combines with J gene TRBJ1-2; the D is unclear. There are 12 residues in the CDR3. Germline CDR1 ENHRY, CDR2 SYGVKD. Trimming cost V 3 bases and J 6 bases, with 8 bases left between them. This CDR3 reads CAISDSSNGYTF. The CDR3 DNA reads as TGTGCCATCAGTGACAGTTCCAATGGCTACACCTTC.

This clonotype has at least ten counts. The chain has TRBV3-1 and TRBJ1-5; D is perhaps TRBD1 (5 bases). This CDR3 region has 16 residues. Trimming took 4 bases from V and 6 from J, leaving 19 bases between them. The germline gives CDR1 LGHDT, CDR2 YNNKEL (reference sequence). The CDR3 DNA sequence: TGTGCCAGCAGCCCGTCGGCGGGACCCGACGGTCAGCCCCAGCATTTT. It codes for CASSPSAGPDGQPQHF. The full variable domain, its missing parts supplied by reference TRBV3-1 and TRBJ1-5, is DTAVSQTPKYLVTQMGNDKSIKCEQNLGHDTMYWYKQDSKKFLKIMFSYNNKELIINETVPNRFSPKSPDKAHLNLHINSLELGDSAVYFCASSPSAGPDGQPQHFGDGTRLSIL.

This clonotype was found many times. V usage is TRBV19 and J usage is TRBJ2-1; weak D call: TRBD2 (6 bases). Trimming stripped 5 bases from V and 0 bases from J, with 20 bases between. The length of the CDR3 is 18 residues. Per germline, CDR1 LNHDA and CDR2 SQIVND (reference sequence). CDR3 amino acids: CASSGSGLITLSYNEQFF. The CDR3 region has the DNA TGTGCCAGTAGTGGATCGGGACTGATCACCCTCTCCTACAATGAGCAGTTCTTC.

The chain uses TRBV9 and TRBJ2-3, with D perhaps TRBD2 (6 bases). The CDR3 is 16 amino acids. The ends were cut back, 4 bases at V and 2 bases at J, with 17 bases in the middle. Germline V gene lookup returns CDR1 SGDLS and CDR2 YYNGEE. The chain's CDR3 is CASSRGGATVTDTQYF. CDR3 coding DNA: TGTGCCAGCAGCCGCGGCGGGGCCACGGTCACAGATACGCAGTATTTT.

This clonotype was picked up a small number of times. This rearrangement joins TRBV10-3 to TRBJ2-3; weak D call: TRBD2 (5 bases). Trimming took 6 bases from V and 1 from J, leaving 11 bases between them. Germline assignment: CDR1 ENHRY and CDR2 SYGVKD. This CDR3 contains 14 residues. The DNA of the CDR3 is TGTGCCATCAGGGCGGGTTGGGGCACAGATACGCAGTATTTT. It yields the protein CAIRAGWGTDTQYF.

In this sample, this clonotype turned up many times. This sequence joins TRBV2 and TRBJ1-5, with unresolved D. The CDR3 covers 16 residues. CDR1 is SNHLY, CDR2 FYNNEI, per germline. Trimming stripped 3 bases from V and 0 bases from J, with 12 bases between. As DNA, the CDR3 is TGTGCCAGCAGTGACGCGGCAGCCCATAGCAATCAGCCCCAGCATTTT. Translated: CASSDAAAHSNQPQHF.

CDR3 in DNA: TGTGCCAGCCGCGATAGCGAAACGCAGTATTTT. Amino acids: CASRDSETQYF. The chain is built from TRBV2 and TRBJ2-3; D might be TRBD2 (5 bases). The length of the CDR3 is 11 residues. Trimming took 8 bases from V and 9 from J, leaving 12 bases between them. In germline, CDR1 is SNHLY, CDR2 FYNNEI.

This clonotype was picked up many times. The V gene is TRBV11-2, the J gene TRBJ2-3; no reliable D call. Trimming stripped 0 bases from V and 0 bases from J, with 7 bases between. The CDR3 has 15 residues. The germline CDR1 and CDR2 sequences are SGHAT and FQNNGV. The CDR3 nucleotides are TGTGCCAGCAGCTTAGAAAGGCGTAGCACAGATACGCAGTATTTT. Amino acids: CASSLERRSTDTQYF.

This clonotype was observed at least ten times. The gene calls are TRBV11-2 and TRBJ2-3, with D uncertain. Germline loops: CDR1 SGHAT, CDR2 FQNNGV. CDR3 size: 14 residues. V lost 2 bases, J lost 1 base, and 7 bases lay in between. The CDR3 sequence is CASSLTIGTDTQYF. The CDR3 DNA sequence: TGTGCCAGCAGCTTAACCATAGGCACAGATACGCAGTATTTT.

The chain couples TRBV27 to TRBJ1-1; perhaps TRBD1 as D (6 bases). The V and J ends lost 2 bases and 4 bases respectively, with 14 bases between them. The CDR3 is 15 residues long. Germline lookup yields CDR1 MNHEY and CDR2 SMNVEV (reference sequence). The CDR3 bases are TGTGCCAGCAGTTTACTGCAGGGGTTCGGCACTGAAGCTTTCTTT. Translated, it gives CASSLLQGFGTEAFF.

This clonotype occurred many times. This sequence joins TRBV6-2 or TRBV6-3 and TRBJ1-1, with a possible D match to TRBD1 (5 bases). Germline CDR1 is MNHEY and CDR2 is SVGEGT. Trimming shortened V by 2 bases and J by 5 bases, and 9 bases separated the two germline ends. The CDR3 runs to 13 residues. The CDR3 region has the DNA TGTGCCAGCAGTTACGGGGGGAGGACTGAAGCTTTCTTT. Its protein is CASSYGGRTEAFF.

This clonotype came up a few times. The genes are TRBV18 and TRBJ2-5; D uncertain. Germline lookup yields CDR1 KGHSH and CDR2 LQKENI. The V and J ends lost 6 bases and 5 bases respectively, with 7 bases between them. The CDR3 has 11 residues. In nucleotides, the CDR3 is TGTGCCAGCTCCGCAGAGGAGACCCAGTACTTC. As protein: CASSAEETQYF.

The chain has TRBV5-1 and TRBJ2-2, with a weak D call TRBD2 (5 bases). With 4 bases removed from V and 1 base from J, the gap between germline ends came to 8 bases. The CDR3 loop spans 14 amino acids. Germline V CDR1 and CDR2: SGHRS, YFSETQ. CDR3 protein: CASSEGVNTGELFF. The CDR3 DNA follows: TGCGCCAGCAGCGAGGGAGTGAACACCGGGGAGCTGTTTTTT.

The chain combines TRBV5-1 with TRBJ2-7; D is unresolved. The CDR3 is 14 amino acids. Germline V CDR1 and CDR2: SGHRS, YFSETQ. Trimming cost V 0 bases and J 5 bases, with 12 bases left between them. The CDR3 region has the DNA TGCGCCAGCAGCTTGGTGAAGTCCGGAAACGAGCAGTACTTC. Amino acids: CASSLVKSGNEQYF.

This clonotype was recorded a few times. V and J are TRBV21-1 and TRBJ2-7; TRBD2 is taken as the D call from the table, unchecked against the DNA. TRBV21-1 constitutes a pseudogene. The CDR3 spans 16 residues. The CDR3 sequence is CASSKELVREVEEQYF. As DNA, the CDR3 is TGTGCCAGCAGCAAAGAGCTGGTCAGGGAGGTGGAAGAGCAGTACTTC.

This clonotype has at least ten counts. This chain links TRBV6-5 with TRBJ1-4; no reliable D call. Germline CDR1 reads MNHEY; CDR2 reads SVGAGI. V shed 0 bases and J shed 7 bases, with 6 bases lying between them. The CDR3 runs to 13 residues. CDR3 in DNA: TGTGCCAGCAGTTACTCGTCGGTTGAAAAACTGTTTTTT. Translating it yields CASSYSSVEKLFF.

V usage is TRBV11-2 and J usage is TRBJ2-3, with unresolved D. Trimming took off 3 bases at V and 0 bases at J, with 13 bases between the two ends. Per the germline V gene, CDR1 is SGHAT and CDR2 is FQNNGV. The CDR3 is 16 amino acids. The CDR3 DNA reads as TGTGCCAGCAGCTTTTCACGGCGACCGAGCACAGATACGCAGTATTTT. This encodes CASSFSRRPSTDTQYF.

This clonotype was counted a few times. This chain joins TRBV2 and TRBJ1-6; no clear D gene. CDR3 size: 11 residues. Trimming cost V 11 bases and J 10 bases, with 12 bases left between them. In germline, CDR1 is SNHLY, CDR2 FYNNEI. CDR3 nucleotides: TGTGCCGGGCGTTTGAACTCACCCCTCCACTTT. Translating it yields CAGRLNSPLHF.